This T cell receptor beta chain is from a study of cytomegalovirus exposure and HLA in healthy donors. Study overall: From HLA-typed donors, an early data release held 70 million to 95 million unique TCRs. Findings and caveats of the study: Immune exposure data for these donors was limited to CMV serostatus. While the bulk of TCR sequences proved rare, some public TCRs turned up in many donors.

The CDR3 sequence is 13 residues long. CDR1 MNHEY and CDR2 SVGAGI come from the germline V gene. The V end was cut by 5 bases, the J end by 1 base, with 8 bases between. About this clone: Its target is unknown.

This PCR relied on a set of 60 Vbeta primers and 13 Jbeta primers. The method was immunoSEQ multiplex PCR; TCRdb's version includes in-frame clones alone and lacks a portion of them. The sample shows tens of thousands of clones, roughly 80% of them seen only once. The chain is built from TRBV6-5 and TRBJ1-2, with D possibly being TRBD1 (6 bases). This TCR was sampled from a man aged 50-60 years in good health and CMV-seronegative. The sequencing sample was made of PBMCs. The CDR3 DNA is TGTGCCAGCAGTCTGGACAGTAACTATGGCTACACCTTC. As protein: CASSLDSNYGYTF.